This TCR beta chain was identified in a study of response to subunit inactivated influenza vaccine. Study-level results: Authors proposed each seasonal influenza vaccination draws in few new T cells.

Via MiXCR, TCRdb re-called the RT-PCR reads, giving one row per CDR3 protein. This table has approximately 310,000 distinct CDR3 sequences, 21% appearing once. There are a few counts of this clonotype. As yet, its antigen is unknown. Germline V gene lookup returns CDR1 MNHEY and CDR2 SVGEGT. This CDR3 contains 13 residues. Trimming took off 5 bases at V and 9 bases at J, with 13 bases between the two ends. The TCR comes from a man aged 50-75 years who received an inactivated influenza vaccine. Here the sequenced sample was PBMCs from blood, taken 21 months after vaccination. The chain uses TRBV6-2 or TRBV6-3 and TRBJ2-2; D possibly corresponds to TRBD1 (6 bases). CDR3 bases: TGTGCCAGCAGTAGACTAACAGGGCGGGAGCTGTTTTTT. Its protein is CASSRLTGRELFF.